The source of this TCR beta chain is a study of shared clonotypes between healthy human individuals (dated by TCRdb to about 2020). Background on the whole study: The cohort comprised a couple of women and a few men aged 18 to 49 years. To estimate repertoire size and how much clonotypes are shared between individuals, the study performed deep sequencing of blood TCR repertoires from a few healthy adults. Between about 0.94 and 8.9 billion PBMCs per donor were obtained by leukapheresis. Per donor, three plates each were used for CD4 naive and CD4 memory, two for CD8 naive, and one for CD8 memory. To increase sequencing depth and limit assay-specific biases, different laboratories used diverse techniques to prepare libraries and sequence TCR repertoires.

The sample holds one count of this clone. There is no known antigen for this receptor. The sample holds no much larger clone one base away, and base qualities are not on file. Using the deep immunoSEQ assay, multiplex PCR amplified TCR CDR3 regions from genomic DNA. Extracted genomic DNA from each cell subset was distributed evenly across all wells of several immunoSEQ 96-well plates, and each plate was treated as a replicate. For sorted subsets, approximately 210 ng of genomic DNA, equivalent to around 31,000 T cell genomes, went into each replicate PCR. Purified libraries were measured with a Qubit 3.0 fluorometer, size-checked on a Bioanalyzer 2100, and measured again with the KAPA Library Quantification kit. Every immunoSEQ 96-well plate was sequenced on a separate single-read 150-cycle Illumina NextSeq 550 flow cell. Processing in the source paper ran as follows. Because the immunoSEQ output held only junctional sequences and lacked quality scores, the filtering could not match the filtering applied to full-length reads. Sequences were annotated with PyIR, a Python wrapper for IgBLAST v1.9, and V/J genes and CDR3 were assigned using IMGT germline references. Reads with weak V/J assignments (E-value above 1e-6), missing CDR3, stop codons, out-of-frame junctions, or ambiguous translated residues were removed. V3J clonotypes were defined as sequences sharing an identical inferred V gene, J gene, and CDR3 amino acid sequence. Percentage overlap between repertoires was calculated by dividing the number of shared unique clonotypes by the size of the smaller repertoire. RTK rarefaction, the Chao1 estimator, and Recon v2.1 estimates of unobserved clonotypes were used to assess repertoire richness. For all TCRbeta clonotypes obtained by the gDNA method from a handful of donors, generation probabilities were computed with OLGA. TCRdb obtained this table from immuneACCESS and retained in-frame rearrangements with V and J assigned. These tables miss some clones; where compared with another copy, unresolved V genes account for less than half of the shortfall, and the remainder is unexplained. D and trimming come from the DNA, and the V and J calls and clone size come from that table. For this sample there are 2,500,000 or so clones; approximately 94% appear just once. The ten largest clones add up to around 0.37% of the sample.

Donors were healthy HIV-negative adults with no recently reported acute infections or vaccinations. Only Caucasian adults living in Nashville, Tennessee, USA were represented among the donors. Magnetic negative selection was used to enrich CD4+ T cells, after which naive cells were positively selected on CD45RA and the negative fraction became the memory subset. Blood was collected by leukapheresis, and PBMCs were isolated by Ficoll-Histopaque density gradient centrifugation and then cryopreserved in liquid nitrogen vapor phase. Purity and quantity of every magnetically sorted T cell population were checked by analytical flow cytometry. Genomic DNA was isolated from every sorted fraction and measured by UV absorbance on a Nanodrop 2000c. Study-level results and caveats: Clonotypes shared by all four sorted-subset donors showed higher generation probabilities than non-shared clonotypes. Based on pairwise subsampling, the degree of clonotype sharing among donors was expected to be affected by sequencing depth. Larger estimated clonotype richness was generally found for naive subsets than for memory subsets. Rarefaction of sorted-subset datasets indicated incomplete sequencing despite the large sequencing depth. Sampling was restricted to blood, and TCR repertoires in tissues likely differ from the TCR repertoires found in blood. When a handful of donors were compared, the shared fraction of clonotypes was about 5% for naive CD4, about 4% for naive CD8, more than 2% for memory CD4, and 0.35% to 0.4% for memory CD8. The small number of donors limited the genetic and exposure-history diversity represented.

Relative to germline, V is 2 bases shorter and J is 0 bases shorter, with 7 bases between their ends. The germline V gene (reference sequence) provides CDR1 MNHEY and CDR2 SMNVEV. Including the terminal cysteine and phenylalanine, the CDR3 comprises 15 residues. The sequence is cut down to CDR3 DNA, 45 bases in frame from base 1. The sequenced sample was naive CD4+ T cells from PBMCs. In light of the paper, this sample's cell subset or site label describes: CD45RA+ positively selected. The rearranged segments are TRBV27 and TRBJ2-2, with no confident D gene call. The clonotype was recovered from a man younger than 30 in good health. Some clones in this sample may be carry-over from other donors' samples. In nucleotide form, the sequence is TGTGCCAGCAGTTTAGGCGGAACGAACACCGGGGAGCTGTTTTTT. This is translated as CASSLGGTNTGELFF.